A single T cell receptor beta chain is shown here with its context. Its specificity is unknown. The study enrolled healthy HIV-negative adults without recent acute infections or vaccinations as donors. Using immunoSEQ multiplex PCR, the repertoire was profiled, and TCRdb retains in-frame clones only, with some absent. The table records millions of clones, over 85% of them present only once. This CDR3 has 14 amino acids. Germline CDR1 ENHRY, CDR2 SYGVKD. V lost 8 bases, J lost 0 bases, and 14 bases lay in between. The data derive from a study of shared clonotypes between healthy human individuals. Study-wide background: Per-donor plates numbered three CD4 naive, three CD4 memory, two CD8 naive and one CD8 memory.

The study, taken as a whole, reports: The study sampled only blood, and tissue repertoires likely differ. Against clonotypes common to all four donors, non-shared ones had lower generation probabilities.

This sequence joins TRBV10-3 and TRBJ2-7, with a possible D match to TRBD1 (6 bases). This receptor was identified in a man aged 18-30 years in good health. Some clones in this sample may be carry-over from other donors' samples. The sample was naive CD4+ T cells from PBMCs. Subset in this sample: CD45RA+ positively selected. The CDR3 loop is CAIRRGTSSYEQYF. The CDR3 DNA reads TGTGCCATCCGCAGGGGCACGAGCTCCTACGAGCAGTACTTC.